This entry describes one T cell receptor beta chain. Its specificity is unknown. Patients who underwent sequencing had shown CD8+CD57+ cell expansion by flow cytometry. Each patient carried a diagnosis of severe acquired aplastic anemia. Researchers used genomic DNA as the template to profile TCR beta VDJ and CDR3. MiXCR, run by TCRdb on the reads, gives a single entry per CDR3 protein. Among roughly 160,000 distinct CDR3 sequences, about 70% were seen once, and the ten largest hold 45% to 60%. This sample stems from a study of CD8+CD57+ T cells in acquired aplastic anemia. Whole-study context: Yields of DNA that came from sorted CD4+ and CD8+ cells averaged approximately 3.2 ug.

Points from the study as a whole: Sharing between patients and controls was observed for twenty-nine CD8+ CDR3 sequences. CD8+ Simpson's diversity in patients was not significantly different from that in controls.

This receptor was obtained from a human donor with aplastic anemia. Sequenced sample: sorted CD4+, CD8+, or CD8+CD57+ T cells (not recorded which) from PBMCs.

The CDR3 bases are TGCAGTGCTAACCGCCTGGCAGGGGCGCAGGAGACCCAGTACTTC. It yields the protein CSANRLAGAQETQYF. The chain joins TRBV20-1 to TRBJ2-5; D possibly corresponds to TRBD1 (6 bases). Trimming took 4 bases from V and 5 from J, leaving 20 bases between them. This CDR3 comprises 15 residues. Germline CDR1 and CDR2: DFQATT and SNEGSKA (reference sequence).